This record covers a single TCR beta chain. The data were taken from a study of blood T cell repertoires in COVID-19. For the study at large: Samples of COVID-19 (acute and convalescent) were obtained from the United States, Italy and Spain. Sample material is recorded as cDNA or gDNA derived from T cells, B-cell-depleted T cells, or PBMCs.

V was pared by 2 bases and J by 8 bases, with 8 bases of the junction left unmatched. There are 16 residues in the CDR3. CDR1 LNHNV and CDR2 YYDKDF come from the germline V gene (reference sequence). Per the study methods: Amplification of reference gene primers was used by the study to estimate nucleated cell counts. Sequenced by immunoSEQ multiplex PCR; TCRdb stores in-frame clones only, minus some. The D gene and trimming were derived from the DNA, and the V and J assignments and clone size from that table. The data show 100,000 to 150,000 clones, about four fifths seen once. The rearrangement links TRBV15 to TRBJ1-4, with 10 bases matching TRBD1. Sequencing was done on a sample of peripheral blood. This receptor was obtained from a man between 35 and 55 years old with active or convalescent COVID-19. The CDR3 reads CATSRKMGQGLEKLFF. CDR3 bases: TGTGCCACCAGCAGAAAGATGGGACAGGGGCTAGAAAAACTGTTTTTT. The entire variable domain, with the rest obtained from reference TRBV15 and TRBJ1-4, is as follows: DAMVIQNPRYQVTQFGKPVTLSCSQTLNHNVMYWYQQKSSQAPKLLFHYYDKDFNNEADTPDNFQSRRPNTSFCFLDIRSPGLGDTAMYLCATSRKMGQGLEKLFFGSGTQLSVL.